This section outlines one TCR beta chain sequence together with its context. Its recognized antigen is unknown. No per-base quality is available; no much larger clone lies one base away. This specimen belongs to a study of T cells in Graves' hyperthyroidism and ophthalmopathy (dated by TCRdb to the late 2010s). Study-wide context: To identify distinguishing TCR V-J signatures, a discovery cohort of 100 patients was used, comprising fewer than 45 with Graves' ophthalmopathy and 57 with stable Graves' hyperthyroidism. The study also compared thyroid tissue and blood T-cell repertoires from 6 or 7 Graves' hyperthyroidism patients. For training and testing, the roughly 100 patients in the discovery cohort were randomly divided in a 7:3 ratio. After sampling, hyperthyroidism patients received methimazole starting at 30 mg daily, and ophthalmopathy patients received high-dose intravenous methylprednisolone. Prospective prediction of ophthalmopathy was tested in an independent validation cohort of some 19 hyperthyroidism patients and some 17 patients who later progressed to ophthalmopathy. TCR Vbeta CDR3 sequencing of around 130 peripheral blood samples (43 ophthalmopathy, over 70 hyperthyroidism and some 17 progressor patients) is reported in the paper. What the work shows at the level of the full study, not this receptor alone: Sample size was not statistically predetermined, and investigators were not blinded to group allocation. Ophthalmopathy was separated from stable hyperthyroidism by a 13 V-J signature model, with approximately 89% sensitivity and 81% to 82% specificity obtained in cross-validation and 80%/75% obtained in testing. Most expanded thyroid clonotypes (frequency above 0.001) were also detected in blood, suggesting blood repertoires may reflect thyroid immune responses. In validation, progression to ophthalmopathy was predicted by the model with more than 65% sensitivity and 72.22% specificity, a median of approximately 6.5 months before onset.

The TCR beta CDR3 regions were amplified from RNA transcripts. A first-round RT-PCR of the TCR CDR3 used the HTBI primer set with the Qiagen OneStep RT-PCR kit. Libraries were constructed in a second round of multiplex PCR, after which size selection and purification were performed. Libraries were sequenced paired-end with 100 bp reads on an Illumina HiSeq2000. The authors' analysis ran thus. SOAPnuke was used to process the raw data, throwing out any read that contained adapters or uncalled bases, had a mean Phred below 15, or lacked an exact constant-primer or identifier match. COPE v1.2.5 was used to merge the high-quality paired reads, and each unique nucleotide sequence was defined as a clonotype. MiTCR v1.1 was used to align clonotypes to the IMGT TRBV, TRBD and TRBJ reference segments. Analysis was restricted to V-J combinations with a frequency above 0.0001, which covered approximately 99% of repertoires. The TCS score was defined as F50 (clonal expansion) divided by E x V (chaos), with BLOSUM62-based TCRdist calculated between CDR3 peptides within each V-J. Welch's t-statistics and random forest reduced approximately 520 V-J features to fewer than 15, which were used in a naive Bayes classifier (R e1071). The similarity between thyroid and blood repertoires was quantified using the Morisita-Horn index. Using fastp trimming at Q25 and MiXCR clonotype assembly, TCRdb reanalyzed the public sequencing data and kept in-frame beta chains. Entries are consolidated by CDR3 protein sequence, retaining the most common genes and DNA. These V and J calls are TCRdb output, not the study's own analysis. The sample table lists hundreds of thousands of distinct CDR3 sequences, about 45% of them with a count of one. Under 8.5% of the sample is held by the ten biggest clonotypes.

Patients with uncontrolled infections, other autoimmune diseases, pregnancy or lactation were excluded. Clinical symptoms, serum thyroxine and TRAb, thyroid ultrasound, and orbital computed tomography formed the basis for the diagnoses. Trizol reagent was used to extract total RNA, and RNA quality was then checked on an Agilent 2100 Bioanalyzer. The germline V and J ends show losses of 4 bases and 5 bases respectively, and no gene match explains 14 bases of the junction. The CDR3 contains 18 residues, cysteine and phenylalanine counted. The retained sequence is limited to the CDR3, 54 bases, with the frame set at the first base.

This sequence was found in an adult man with Graves' disease, either hyperthyroidism or ophthalmopathy (not recorded which). Sample: peripheral blood or thyroid tissue (not recorded which). The chain is made from TRBV12-3 or TRBV12-4 and TRBJ2-2; 9 bases in the middle match TRBD2. The CDR3 region reads CASSYSLAGGPGTGELFF. The DNA sequence is as follows: TGTGCCAGCAGTTACTCGCTCGCGGGAGGGCCGGGAACCGGGGAGCTGTTTTTT.